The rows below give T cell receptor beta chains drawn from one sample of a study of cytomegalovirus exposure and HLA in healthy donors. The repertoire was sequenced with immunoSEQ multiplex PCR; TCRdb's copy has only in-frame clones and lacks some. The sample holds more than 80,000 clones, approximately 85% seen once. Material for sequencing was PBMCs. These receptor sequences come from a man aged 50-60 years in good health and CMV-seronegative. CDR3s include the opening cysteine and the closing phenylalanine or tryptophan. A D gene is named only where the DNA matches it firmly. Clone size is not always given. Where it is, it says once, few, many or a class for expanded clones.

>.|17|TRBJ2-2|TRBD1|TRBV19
CASNPRPGQGSTGELFF
TGTGCCAGTAACCCTCGACCGGGACAGGGAAGCACCGGGGAGCTGTTTTTT
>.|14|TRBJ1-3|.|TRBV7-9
CASRQQGAGNTIYF
TGTGCCAGCAGACAACAGGGAGCTGGAAACACCATATATTTT
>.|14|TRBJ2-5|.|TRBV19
CASSITGFQETQYF
TGTGCCAGTAGTATAACAGGCTTCCAAGAGACCCAGTACTTC
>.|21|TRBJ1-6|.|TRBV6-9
CASSTNSSQDIPSSYNSPLHF
TGTGCCAGCAGTACTAACTCCTCCCAGGACATACCGAGCTCCTATAATTCACCCCTCCACTTT
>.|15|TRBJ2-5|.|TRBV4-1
CASSQGTGPVEAQYF
TGCGCCAGCAGCCAAGGAACCGGGCCGGTGGAGGCCCAGTACTTC
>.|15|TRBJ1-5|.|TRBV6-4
CASSDSGDSNQPQHF
TGTGCCAGCAGTGACTCGGGAGATAGCAATCAGCCCCAGCATTTT
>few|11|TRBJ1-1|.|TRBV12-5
CASGFRDEAFF
TGTGCTAGTGGTTTCCGGGATGAAGCTTTCTTT
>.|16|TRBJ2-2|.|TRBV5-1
CASSLVPDRNTGELFF
TGCGCCAGCAGCTTGGTGCCAGACAGAAACACCGGGGAGCTGTTTTTT
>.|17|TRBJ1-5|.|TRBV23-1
CASSHSFKGCPNQPQHF
TGTGCCAGCAGTCACAGTTTTAAGGGGTGCCCCAATCAGCCCCAGCATTTT
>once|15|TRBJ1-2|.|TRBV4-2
CASSSHQDTSYGYTF
TGTGCCAGCAGCTCTCATCAGGACACTTCCTATGGCTACACCTTC
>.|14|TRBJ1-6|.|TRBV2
CASSVRANPSPLHF
TGTGCCAGCAGTGTCCGAGCCAACCCTTCACCCCTCCACTTT
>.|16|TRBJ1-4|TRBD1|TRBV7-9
CASSSPRQGSNEKLFF
TGTGCCAGCAGCTCACCCCGACAGGGGTCTAATGAAAAACTGTTTTTT
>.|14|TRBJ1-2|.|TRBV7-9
CASRERGGDDGYTF
TGTGCCAGCAGAGAAAGGGGAGGGGATGATGGCTACACCTTC
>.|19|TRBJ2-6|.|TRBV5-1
CASSLNPGQLLTGANVLTF
TGCGCCAGCAGCTTGAATCCCGGACAACTTTTAACTGGGGCCAACGTCCTGACTTTC
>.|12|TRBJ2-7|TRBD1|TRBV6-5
CASNDRVGEQYF
TGTGCCAGCAATGACAGGGTGGGAGAGCAGTACTTC
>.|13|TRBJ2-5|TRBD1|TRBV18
CASSPPGGETQYF
TGTGCCAGCTCACCACCAGGGGGCGAGACCCAGTACTTC
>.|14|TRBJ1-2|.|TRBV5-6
CASSLDRSTLGYTF
TGTGCCAGCAGCTTGGATAGATCTACTCTCGGCTACACCTTC
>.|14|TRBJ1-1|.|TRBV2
CVSIRGSLNTEAFF
TGTGTCTCAATAAGGGGTTCATTGAACACTGAAGCCTTCTTT
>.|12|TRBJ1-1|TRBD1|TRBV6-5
CASSEDRSRAFF
TGTGCCAGCAGTGAGGACAGGTCGAGAGCTTTCTTT
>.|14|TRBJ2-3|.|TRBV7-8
CATLRGSTTDTQYF
TGTGCCACCCTAAGGGGTTCAACGACAGATACGCAGTATTTT
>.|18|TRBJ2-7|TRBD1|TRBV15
CATSRDLGSGQGSYEQYF
TGTGCCACCAGCAGAGATTTAGGCTCAGGACAGGGTTCCTACGAGCAGTACTTC
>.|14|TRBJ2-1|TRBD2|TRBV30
CAWSVLAGGPGQFF
TGTGCCTGGAGTGTACTAGCGGGGGGTCCGGGGCAGTTCTTC
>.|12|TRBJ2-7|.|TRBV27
CASSLQGFAQYF
TGTGCCAGCAGTTTACAGGGTTTTGCGCAGTACTTC
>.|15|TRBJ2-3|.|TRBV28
CASSPTGLLPDTQYF
TGTGCCAGCAGTCCGACGGGACTCCTTCCAGATACGCAGTATTTT
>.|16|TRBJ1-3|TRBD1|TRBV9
CASSSLWDSSGNTIYF
TGTGCCAGCAGCAGCCTTTGGGACAGTTCTGGAAACACCATATATTTT
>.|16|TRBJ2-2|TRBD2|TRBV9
CASSSGTSGNTGELFF
TGTGCCAGCAGCTCCGGGACTAGCGGGAACACCGGGGAGCTGTTTTTT
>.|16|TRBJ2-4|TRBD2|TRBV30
CAWSKLAGGPRNIQYF
TGTGCCTGGAGTAAACTAGCGGGGGGGCCAAGGAACATTCAGTACTTC
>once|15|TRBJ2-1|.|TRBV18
CASSPLASGVTEQFF
TGTGCCAGCTCACCCCTTGCGTCGGGAGTAACTGAGCAGTTCTTC
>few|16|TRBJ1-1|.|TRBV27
CASSSPSAGMNTEAFF
TGTGCCAGCAGTTCTCCATCTGCAGGGATGAACACTGAAGCTTTCTTT